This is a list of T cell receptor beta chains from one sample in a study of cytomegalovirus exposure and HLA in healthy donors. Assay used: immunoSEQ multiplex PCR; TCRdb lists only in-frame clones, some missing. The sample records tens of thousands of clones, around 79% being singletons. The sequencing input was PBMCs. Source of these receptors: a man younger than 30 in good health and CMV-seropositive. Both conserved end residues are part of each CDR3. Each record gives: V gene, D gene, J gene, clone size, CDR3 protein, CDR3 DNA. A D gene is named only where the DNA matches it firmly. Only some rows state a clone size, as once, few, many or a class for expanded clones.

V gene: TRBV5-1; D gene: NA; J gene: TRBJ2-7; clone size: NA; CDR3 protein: CASSSSTVDEQYF; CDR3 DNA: TGCGCCAGCAGCAGCTCAACAGTGGACGAGCAGTACTTC
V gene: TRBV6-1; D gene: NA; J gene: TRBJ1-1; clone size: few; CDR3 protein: CASSVRGPDTEAFF; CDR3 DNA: TGTGCCAGCAGTGTCAGGGGTCCGGACACTGAAGCTTTCTTT
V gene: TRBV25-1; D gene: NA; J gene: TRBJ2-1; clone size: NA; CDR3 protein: CASSPVGRGYNEQFF; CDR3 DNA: TGTGCCAGCAGTCCCGTCGGGAGAGGCTACAATGAGCAGTTCTTC
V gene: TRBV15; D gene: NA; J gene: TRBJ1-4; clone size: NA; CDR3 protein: CATSRARVKNEKLFF; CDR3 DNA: TGTGCCACCAGCAGAGCCAGGGTTAAGAATGAAAAACTGTTTTTT
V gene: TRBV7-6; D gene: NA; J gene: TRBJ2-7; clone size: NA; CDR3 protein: CASSLQGYEQYF; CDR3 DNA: TGTGCCAGCAGCTTACAGGGATACGAGCAGTACTTC
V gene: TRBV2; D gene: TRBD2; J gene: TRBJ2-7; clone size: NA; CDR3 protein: CASRTEPGGSYEQYF; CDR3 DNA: TGTGCCAGCAGGACGGAGCCGGGGGGCTCCTACGAGCAGTACTTC
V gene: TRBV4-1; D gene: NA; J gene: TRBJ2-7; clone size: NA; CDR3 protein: CASSQDLSPNYEQYF; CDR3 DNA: TGCGCCAGCAGCCAAGACCTAAGCCCAAACTACGAGCAGTACTTC
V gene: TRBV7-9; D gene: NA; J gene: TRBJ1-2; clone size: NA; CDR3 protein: CASSLGAFNYGYTF; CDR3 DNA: TGTGCCAGCAGCTTAGGAGCCTTTAACTATGGCTACACCTTC
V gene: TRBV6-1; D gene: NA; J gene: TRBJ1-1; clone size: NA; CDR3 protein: CAACLVKMRETEAFF; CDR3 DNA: TGTGCCGCATGTCTAGTTAAGATGAGGGAAACTGAAGCTTTCTTT
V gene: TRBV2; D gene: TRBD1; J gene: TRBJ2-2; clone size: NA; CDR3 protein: CASSAGTANTGELFF; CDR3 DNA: TGTGCCAGCAGCGCCGGGACAGCTAACACCGGGGAGCTGTTTTTT
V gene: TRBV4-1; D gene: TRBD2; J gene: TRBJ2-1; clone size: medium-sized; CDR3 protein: CASSQEGTSASNEQFF; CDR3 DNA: TGCGCCAGCAGCCAAGAAGGGACTAGCGCATCCAATGAGCAGTTCTTC
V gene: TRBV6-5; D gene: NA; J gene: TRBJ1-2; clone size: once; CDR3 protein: CASSVGRNYGYTF; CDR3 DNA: TGTGCCAGCAGCGTGGGCAGAAACTATGGCTACACCTTC
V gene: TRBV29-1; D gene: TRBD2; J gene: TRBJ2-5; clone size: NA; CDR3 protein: CSVAGRAETQYF; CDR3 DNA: TGCAGCGTTGCCGGGAGGGCAGAGACCCAGTACTTC
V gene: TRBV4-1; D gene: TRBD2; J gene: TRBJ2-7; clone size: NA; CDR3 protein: CASSQVLREGYEQYF; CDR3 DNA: TGCGCCAGCAGCCAAGTCTTGAGGGAGGGGTACGAGCAGTACTTC
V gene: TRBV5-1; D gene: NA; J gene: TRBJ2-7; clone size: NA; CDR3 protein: CASSGGPRSSYEQYF; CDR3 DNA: TGCGCCAGCAGCGGAGGACCGAGGAGCTCCTACGAGCAGTACTTC
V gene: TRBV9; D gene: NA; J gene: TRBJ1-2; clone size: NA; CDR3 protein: CASSVAGNGYTF; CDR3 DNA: TGTGCCAGCAGCGTAGCAGGGAATGGCTACACCTTC
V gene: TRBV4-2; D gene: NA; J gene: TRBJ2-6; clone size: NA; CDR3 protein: CASSQAGLQGANVLTF; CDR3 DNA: TGTGCCAGCAGCCAAGCAGGGTTGCAGGGGGCCAACGTCCTGACTTTC
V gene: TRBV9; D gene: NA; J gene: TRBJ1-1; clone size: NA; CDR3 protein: CASSVQLNTEAFF; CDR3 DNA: TGTGCCAGCAGCGTACAGTTGAATACTGAAGCTTTCTTT
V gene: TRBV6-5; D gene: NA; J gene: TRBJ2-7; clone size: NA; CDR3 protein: CASSYPGSYEQYF; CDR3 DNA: TGTGCCAGCAGTTACCCCGGGTCCTACGAGCAGTACTTC
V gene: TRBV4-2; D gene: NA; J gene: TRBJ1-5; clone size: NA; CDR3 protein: CASSQAGAQPQHF; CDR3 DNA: TGTGCCAGCAGCCAAGCGGGTGCTCAGCCCCAGCATTTT
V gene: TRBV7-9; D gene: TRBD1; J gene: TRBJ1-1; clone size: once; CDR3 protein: CASQRQGGAEAFF; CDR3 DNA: TGTGCCAGCCAGCGACAGGGAGGCGCTGAAGCTTTCTTT
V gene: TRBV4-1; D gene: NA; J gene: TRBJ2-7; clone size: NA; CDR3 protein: CASSHPYGQAEGEQYF; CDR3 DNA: TGCGCCAGCAGCCACCCCTACGGTCAGGCGGAGGGCGAGCAGTACTTC
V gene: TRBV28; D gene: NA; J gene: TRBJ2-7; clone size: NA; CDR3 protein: CASSGATSEQYF; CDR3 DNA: TGTGCCAGCAGTGGGGCCACGAGCGAGCAGTACTTC
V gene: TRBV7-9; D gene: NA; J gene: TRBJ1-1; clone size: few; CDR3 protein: CASSQGGAEAFF; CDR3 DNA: TGTGCCAGCAGCCAGGGTGGGGCTGAAGCTTTCTTT
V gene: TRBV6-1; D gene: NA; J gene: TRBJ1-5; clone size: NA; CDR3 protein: CASSEAGGAQPQHF; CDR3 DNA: TGTGCCAGCAGTGAAGCAGGAGGGGCTCAGCCCCAGCATTTT
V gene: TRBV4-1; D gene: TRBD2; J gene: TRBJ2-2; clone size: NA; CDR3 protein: CASSQGGSGRNTGELFF; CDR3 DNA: TGCGCCAGCAGCCAAGGCGGGAGCGGGAGGAACACCGGGGAGCTGTTTTTT
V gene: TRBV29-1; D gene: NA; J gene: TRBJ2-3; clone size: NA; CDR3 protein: CSVDSSGSTDTQYF; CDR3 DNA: TGCAGCGTTGACTCAAGCGGTAGCACAGATACGCAGTATTTT
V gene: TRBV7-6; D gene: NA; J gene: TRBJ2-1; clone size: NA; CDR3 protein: CASSLARRDEQFF; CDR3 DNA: TGTGCCAGCAGCTTAGCCAGGCGCGATGAGCAGTTCTTC
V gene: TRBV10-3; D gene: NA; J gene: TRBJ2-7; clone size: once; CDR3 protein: CAISMGAYEQYF; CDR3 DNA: TGTGCCATCAGTATGGGAGCCTACGAGCAGTACTTC
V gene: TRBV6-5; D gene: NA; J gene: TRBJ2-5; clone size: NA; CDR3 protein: CASSYDLWRSQETQYF; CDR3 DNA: TGTGCCAGCAGTTACGACCTATGGCGGAGCCAAGAGACCCAGTACTTC
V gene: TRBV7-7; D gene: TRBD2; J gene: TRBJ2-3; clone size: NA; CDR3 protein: CASSPNHSGGTQYF; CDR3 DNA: TGTGCTAGCAGCCCCAACCATAGCGGGGGTACGCAGTATTTT
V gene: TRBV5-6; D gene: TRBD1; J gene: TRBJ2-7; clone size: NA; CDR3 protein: CASSLVSGTGYYEQYF; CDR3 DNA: TGTGCCAGCAGCTTGGTCTCCGGGACAGGGTACTACGAGCAGTACTTC
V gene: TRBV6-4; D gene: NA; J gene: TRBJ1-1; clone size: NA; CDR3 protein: CASSVGVNTEAFF; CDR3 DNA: TGTGCCAGCAGTGTCGGGGTGAACACTGAAGCTTTCTTT
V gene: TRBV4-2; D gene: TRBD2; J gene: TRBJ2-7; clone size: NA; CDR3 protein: CASSQELAGGSYEQYF; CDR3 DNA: TGTGCCAGCAGCCAAGAACTAGCGGGAGGGTCCTACGAGCAGTACTTC
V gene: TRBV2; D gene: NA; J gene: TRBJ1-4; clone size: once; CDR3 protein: CASSRPGGGNEKLFF; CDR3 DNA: TGTGCCAGCAGTCGGCCCGGGGGGGGGAATGAAAAACTGTTTTTT
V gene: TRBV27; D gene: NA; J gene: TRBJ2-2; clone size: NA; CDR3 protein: CASSLFLGELFF; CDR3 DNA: TGTGCCAGCAGTTTATTCCTCGGGGAGCTGTTTTTT
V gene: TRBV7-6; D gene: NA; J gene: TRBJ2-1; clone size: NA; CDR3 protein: CASSFLPPGSSLIEQFF; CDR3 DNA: TGTGCCAGCAGCTTTCTCCCTCCCGGGAGCTCCCTCATAGAGCAGTTCTTC